These 17 T cell receptor beta chains came from one sample sequenced in a study of cytomegalovirus exposure and HLA in healthy donors. PCR amplification relied on 60 Vbeta primers (plus 13 Jbeta primers). Profiling relied on immunoSEQ multiplex PCR, and the TCRdb table lists in-frame clones only, not all of them. Of 100,000 to 150,000 clones listed, nearly 80% are singletons. Sample: PBMCs. Every receptor here comes from a woman aged 40 to 50 in good health and CMV-seronegative.

The V gene is TRBV29-1, the J gene TRBJ1-5; 7 nucleotides align to TRBD1. The CDR3 is 14 amino acids. V was pared by 6 bases and J by 0 bases, with 5 bases of the junction left unmatched. Germline CDR1 reads SQVTM; CDR2 reads ANQGSEA. In nucleotides, the CDR3 is TGCAGCGTGGACAGGTCTTATAGCAATCAGCCCCAGCATTTT. Residues: CSVDRSYSNQPQHF.

V and J are TRBV5-1 and TRBJ2-5, with TRBD2 identical over 7 bases. This CDR3 region has 15 residues. The germline V gene has CDR1 SGHRS and CDR2 YFSETQ. Trimming removed 4 bases from V and 2 bases from J; junction bases left unmatched: 8. Here the CDR3 reads CASSRFWGGQETQYF. CDR3 DNA sequence: TGCGCCAGCAGCCGCTTTTGGGGGGGACAAGAGACCCAGTACTTC.

The chain recombines TRBV10-3 with TRBJ1-2; D unresolved. V was cut by 9 bases and J by 7 bases, with 12 bases left in between. This CDR3 region has 11 residues. Germline-derived CDR1 and CDR2 are ENHRY and SYGVKD. CDR3 coding DNA: TGTGCCATAAGCGCGGAGGGTGGCTACACCTTC. Amino acid sequence: CAISAEGGYTF.

J is TRBJ1-4 and V is TRBV5-1; D ambiguous. The CDR3 is 15 amino acids. Between the trimmed V and J ends, which lost 0 bases and 3 bases, there was a span of 9 bases. Germline V gene lookup returns CDR1 SGHRS and CDR2 YFSETQ. The CDR3 is CASSLASAANEKLFF. The CDR3 coding sequence is TGCGCCAGCAGCTTGGCGAGCGCGGCTAATGAAAAACTGTTTTTT.

This sequence joins TRBV19 and TRBJ2-1, with D uncertain. The V gene's germline CDR1 is LNHDA and CDR2 SQIVND (reference sequence). The CDR3 has 13 amino acids. V was pared by 3 bases and J by 3 bases, with 6 bases between. Written as DNA, the CDR3 is TGTGCCAGTAGTATGGGCTACTACAATGAGCAGTTCTTC. Residues: CASSMGYYNEQFF. The complete variable domain, with remaining parts taken from reference TRBV19 and TRBJ2-1, reads DGGITQSPKYLFRKEGQNVTLSCEQNLNHDAMYWYRQDPGQGLRLIYYSQIVNDFQKGDIAEGYSVSREKKESFPLTVTSAQKNPTAFYLCASSMGYYNEQFFGPGTRLTVL.

The chain employs TRBV2 and TRBJ2-1, with 10 nucleotides matching TRBD2. V dropped 4 bases and J dropped 6; count of bases not matched to a gene: 9. The length of the CDR3 is 16 residues. The germline CDR1 and CDR2 sequences are SNHLY and FYNNEI. CDR3 region: CASSAPSSGGGNEQFF. DNA of the CDR3: TGTGCCAGCAGTGCCCCTTCTAGCGGGGGAGGCAATGAGCAGTTCTTC.

In this sample, this clone turned up a few times. This sequence joins TRBV13 and TRBJ1-2; D gene uncertain. CDR1 is PRHDT, CDR2 FYEKMQ, per germline (reference sequence). This CDR3 region has 14 residues. The V end was cut by 0 bases, the J end by 2 bases, with 7 bases between. The CDR3 spells CASSLGQSNYGYTF. The CDR3 DNA sequence: TGTGCCAGCAGCTTAGGGCAGTCCAACTATGGCTACACCTTC.

The V call is TRBV11-2, the J call TRBJ2-3, with D possibly being TRBD2 (6 bases). V lost 2 bases and J lost 2, with 14 bases in between. The CDR3 contains 16 residues. Germline V gene sequence: CDR1 SGHAT, CDR2 FQNNGV. The CDR3 protein is CASSLNPDYPTDTQYF. The CDR3, as DNA: TGTGCCAGCAGCTTAAACCCGGACTACCCCACAGATACGCAGTATTTT.

V usage is TRBV28 and J usage is TRBJ1-1; D may be TRBD1 (6 bases). In germline, CDR1 is MDHEN, CDR2 SYDVKM. The CDR3 sequence is 12 residues long. Trimming took 7 bases from V and 7 from J, leaving 13 bases between them. The CDR3 nucleotides are TGTGCCAGCAAATACGCGACAGGTGAAGCTTTCTTT. As protein: CASKYATGEAFF.

Comment on this clone: At one boundary the junction diverges from the germline segment, which might be a read error. This chain links TRBV10-1 with TRBJ2-7; possible D gene TRBD2, 6 bases. The CDR3 is made up of 12 amino acids. Germline V gene lookup returns CDR1 WNHNN and CDR2 SYGVQD (reference sequence). CDR3 nucleotide sequence: TGCGCCAGCAGTGAGACCTCTGGAGGGGAGCACTTC. Amino acids: CASSETSGGEHF.

The chain employs TRBV6-5 and TRBJ1-5; D not certain. V lost 6 bases and J 5 bases, leaving 14 bases between the germline ends. The germline gives CDR1 MNHEY, CDR2 SVGAGI. This CDR3 comprises 14 residues. The CDR3 coding sequence is TGTGCCAGCAGCCCCACGAGGGCCGATCAGCCCCAGCATTTT. It codes for CASSPTRADQPQHF.

The chain is built from TRBV19 and TRBJ1-5, with TRBD1 matching 8 bases. This CDR3 spans 18 amino acids. V lost 3 bases to trimming and J lost 7 bases; unmatched junction nucleotides: 17. Germline loops: CDR1 LNHDA, CDR2 SQIVND (reference sequence). CDR3 coding DNA: TGTGCCAGTAGTATGCCCCTTCCGAACAGGGGGGGTAAACAGCCCCAGCATTTT. It yields the protein CASSMPLPNRGGKQPQHF.

The chain employs TRBV27 and TRBJ1-6; D remains unclear. Germline-derived CDR1 and CDR2 are MNHEY and SMNVEV (reference sequence). The V gene lost 5 bases and the J gene lost 10 bases, with 15 bases spanning the gap. The CDR3 has 14 amino acids. The CDR3 is CASSLGGVGSPLHF. The CDR3 nucleotides are TGTGCCAGCAGTCTGGGCGGGGTCGGATCACCCCTCCACTTT.

The chain uses TRBV27 and TRBJ2-3; TRBD1 aligns across 8 bases. The germline V gene has CDR1 MNHEY and CDR2 SMNVEV (reference sequence). Trimming removed 1 base from V and 2 bases from J; junction bases left unmatched: 2. This CDR3 region has 15 residues. CDR3 coding DNA: TGTGCCAGCAGTTTATGGGACAGGTCCACAGATACGCAGTATTTT. Its protein product is CASSLWDRSTDTQYF.

This clone was detected only a few times. This sequence joins TRBV29-1 and TRBJ2-3; tentative D call: TRBD2 (5 bases). Trimming pared 8 bases from V and 4 bases from J, leaving 19 bases between. CDR1 SQVTM and CDR2 ANQGSEA come from the germline V gene. CDR3 size: 14 residues. In nucleotides, the CDR3 is TGCAGCTCGAGCCGGGGAGAGATTGCAGATACGCAGTATTTT. Amino acid sequence: CSSSRGEIADTQYF.

This clone was observed a handful of times. The J gene is TRBJ2-1, the V gene TRBV4-1; D perhaps matches TRBD2 (5 bases). This CDR3 contains 14 residues. The germline gives CDR1 MGHRA, CDR2 YSYEKL. The V and J ends lost 4 bases and 2 bases respectively, with 9 bases between them. CDR3 amino acids: CASSRGSPYNEQFF. The CDR3 DNA is TGCGCCAGCAGCCGAGGGTCTCCCTACAATGAGCAGTTCTTC.

The table lists this clone with a count of one. This chain joins TRBV7-6 and TRBJ2-2, with D tentatively TRBD1 (5 bases). Looked up from germline, CDR1 is SGHVS and CDR2 is FNYEAQ. The length of the CDR3 is 16 residues. Trimming left V 2 bases short and J 3 bases short, with 13 bases between. The CDR3 spells CASSLSAGLYTGELFF. DNA of the CDR3: TGTGCCAGCAGCTTAAGCGCAGGGCTGTACACCGGGGAGCTGTTTTTT.